The 5 T cell receptor beta chains given below trace back to one sample, sequenced in a study of regulatory T cells in long-lasting Graves disease. iRepertoire HTBI primers and Arm-PCR of CDR3 regions built TCR beta libraries. TCRdb re-called the multiplex PCR reads with MiXCR, one entry per CDR3 protein. The sample comprises roughly 500,000 distinct CDR3 sequences, around 13% of which are singletons, and approximately 17% rests with the top ten. As for time point: newly diagnosed GD, antithyroid drugs for less than 3 months. Construction of the TCR library relied on RNA isolated from PBMCs. The same specimen was also included in a second study, on T cells in Graves' hyperthyroidism and ophthalmopathy.

The material sequenced was peripheral blood mononuclear cells (PBMCs), taken at new diagnosis, from a patient treated with antithyroid drugs. Receptor source: a woman aged 45-65 years with Graves disease.

The chain links TRBV7-9 to TRBJ2-3; the match to TRBD2 covers 8 bases. The CDR3 contains 16 residues. Germline V gives CDR1 SEHNR, CDR2 FQNEAQ (reference sequence). With 1 base clipped from V and 2 bases from J, the junction kept 5 bases outside the gene matches. CDR3 sequence (DNA): TGTGCCAGCAGCTTAGTATTAGCGGGATCCACAGATACGCAGTATTTT. Translation gives CASSLVLAGSTDTQYF.

This clonotype was detected ten times or more. J is TRBJ2-5 and V is TRBV28; 9 bases line up with TRBD1. CDR3 length: 16 residues. With V trimmed by 5 bases and J by 5 bases, 12 bases remained unmatched. Germline V gene lookup returns CDR1 MDHEN and CDR2 SYDVKM. CDR3 nucleotides: TGTGCCAGCAGTCAGTACGGGACAGGGACACGGGAGACCCAGTACTTC. It encodes CASSQYGTGTRETQYF.

This clonotype was detected ten times or more. The V call is TRBV6-1, the J call TRBJ1-2; D might be TRBD1 (6 bases). This CDR3 is built from 14 residues. CDR1 MNHNS and CDR2 SASEGT come from the germline V gene. Trimming removed 8 bases at V and 6 bases at J, with 19 bases between. DNA of the CDR3: TGTGCCAGCGGCGACACGACAGGACTCCATGGCTACACCTTC. Its translation: CASGDTTGLHGYTF.

The chain joins TRBV3-1 to TRBJ1-2; 7 bases are shared with TRBD1. The J segment lost 4 bases and the V segment lost 4 bases, leaving 6 bases of the junction unmatched. From germline, CDR1 is LGHDT and CDR2 YNNKEL (reference sequence). This CDR3 spans 14 amino acids. The CDR3 sequence: CASSPPGGSYGYTF. The CDR3, as DNA: TGTGCCAGCAGCCCACCAGGGGGTTCCTATGGCTACACCTTC. Variable domain in full (rest from reference TRBV3-1 and TRBJ1-2): DTAVSQTPKYLVTQMGNDKSIKCEQNLGHDTMYWYKQDSKKFLKIMFSYNNKELIINETVPNRFSPKSPDKAHLNLHINSLELGDSAVYFCASSPPGGSYGYTFGSGTRLTVV.

This clonotype was seen ten or more times. The V call is TRBV7-2, the J call TRBJ1-1; 9 nucleotides agree with TRBD1. In germline, CDR1 is SGHTA, CDR2 FQGNSA. With 4 bases clipped from V and 5 bases from J, the junction kept 8 bases outside the gene matches. The CDR3 totals 15 residues. The CDR3 is CASSSYRGRRTEAFF. The CDR3 bases are TGTGCCAGCAGCTCGTACAGGGGGCGTAGGACTGAAGCTTTCTTT. Full variable domain (outside the CDR3, taken from reference TRBV7-2 and TRBJ1-1): GAGVSQSPSNKVTEKGKDVELRCDPISGHTALYWYRQSLGQGLEFLIYFQGNSAPDKSGLPSDRFSAERTGGSVSTLTIQRTQQEDSAVYLCASSSYRGRRTEAFFGQGTRLTVV.